The present T cell receptor (beta chain) was sequenced within a study of blood T cell repertoires in COVID-19. Study information: Acute-phase and convalescent COVID-19 samples originated in the United States, Italy and Spain. PBMCs, B-cell-depleted T cells, or T cells provided the cDNA or gDNA that made up the material.

Per the study methods: Estimates of nucleated cell counts were drawn from the amplification of reference gene primers. Assay used: immunoSEQ multiplex PCR; TCRdb lists only in-frame clones, some missing. V and J calls and clone size are those listed in that table; D and trimming were worked out from the DNA. The table lists tens of thousands of clones, roughly 90% of them singletons. The CDR3 extends over 17 amino acids. Germline lookup yields CDR1 SGHRS and CDR2 YFSETQ. V lost 0 bases, J lost 5 bases, and 8 bases stayed unmatched. The V gene is TRBV5-1, the J gene TRBJ2-1; TRBD1 agrees at 10 bases. The specimen sequenced was peripheral blood. This clonotype was obtained from a human donor in a cohort sampled during active COVID-19. DNA of the CDR3: TGCGCCAGCAGCTTGGTACCATCTGGGACAGGGGACAATGAGCAGTTCTTC. Amino acid sequence: CASSLVPSGTGDNEQFF.